This T cell receptor (beta chain) was recorded in a study of blood T cell repertoires in COVID-19. Turning to the study itself: From T cells, B-cell-depleted T cells, or PBMCs came the material, which was cDNA or gDNA.

Original handling: Estimation of nucleated cell counts relied on the amplification of reference gene primers. Clones were read by immunoSEQ multiplex PCR, and TCRdb kept only the in-frame ones, dropping some. D and trimming come from the DNA, and the V and J calls and clone size come from that table. In the table there are 35,000 to 55,000 clones, around nine tenths of which are singletons. This CDR3 region has 17 residues. The germline V gene encodes CDR1 LGHNA and CDR2 YNFKEQ. With 1 base removed from V and 2 bases from J, the gap between germline ends came to 15 bases. This TCR derives from a human donor in a cohort sampled during active COVID-19. Sequenced sample: peripheral blood. This rearrangement joins TRBV4-2 to TRBJ1-3; D may be TRBD1 (5 bases). The CDR3 protein is CASSQGARGGTGNTIYF. CDR3 sequence (DNA): TGTGCCAGCAGCCAAGGGGCCCGCGGGGGAACTGGAAACACCATATATTTT.